This record covers a single T cell receptor (beta chain). The antigen is unknown. This record comes from a study of CD8 T cells in ankylosing spondylitis. Points from the study as a whole: Ankylosing spondylitis blood appeared to carry a characteristic TCR beta motif of roughly eight highly homologous variants. Disease-linked clones reportedly concentrated significantly in matched ankylosing spondylitis synovial fluid. Disease-linked clones were found to be CD8+ and relatively rare in peripheral blood.

V was pared by 5 bases and J by 6 bases, with 14 bases between. This CDR3 region has 13 residues. CDR1 DFQATT and CDR2 SNEGSKA come from the germline V gene (reference sequence). TCRdb fed the 5' RACE reads into MiXCR, producing one record per CDR3 protein. Among about 750,000 distinct CDR3 sequences listed, over 15% were seen once. The J gene is TRBJ1-5, the V gene TRBV20-1; tentative D call: TRBD1 (6 bases). The sequenced sample was blood, either unsorted or a sorted T cell fraction (not recorded which). The receptor comes from a male donor with ankylosing spondylitis. CDR3 amino acids: CSAPKTGGQPQHF. Written as DNA, the CDR3 is TGCAGTGCTCCCAAGACAGGTGGTCAGCCCCAGCATTTT.